Presented here are 14 T cell receptor beta chains from one specimen sequenced in a study of breast tumors, draining lymph nodes, adjacent tissues (TCRdb year 2016). The library came from multiplex PCR. Data came from an Illumina HiSeq 2000. TCRdb reanalyzed the raw reads on its own, using fastp at Q25 for trimming and MiXCR for clone calling, and kept in-frame beta chains. For every CDR3 protein sequence, its rows merge into one entry that carries the most common genes and DNA. Present in this sample are 20,000 or so distinct CDR3 sequences, roughly 32% of which were seen just once. Clones ranked in the top ten supply around 10% of the sample. Sequenced sample: breast tumor tissue. These receptors were collected from a female donor with breast cancer. Some clones in this sample may be carry-over from other donors' samples.

This clonotype was seen ten or more times. V is TRBV7-9 and J is TRBJ2-7; D might be TRBD2 (7 bases). The V end lost 3 bases, the J end lost 2 bases, and 11 bases lay between the germline ends. The CDR3 loop spans 14 amino acids. Germline loops: CDR1 SEHNR, CDR2 FQNEAQ (reference sequence). The CDR3 DNA follows: TGTGCCAGCAGCTTGGAGGGGGGGGCCTACGAGCAGTACTTC. This translates into CASSLEGGAYEQYF.

This clonotype was counted ten times or more. The V gene is TRBV28, the J gene TRBJ1-5, with 7 positions matching TRBD1. The CDR3 has 16 amino acids. Trimming at V came to 2 bases and at J to 3 bases, leaving 7 bases not matched to a gene. Germline CDR1 MDHEN, CDR2 SYDVKM. The CDR3 loop is CASSLLGDRANQPQHF. CDR3 in DNA: TGTGCCAGCAGTTTACTCGGAGACAGGGCCAATCAGCCCCAGCATTTT.

With respect to this clonotype: Since a much larger clone is just one base distant, this may be a read error. The final CDR3 position lacks the conserved phenylalanine or tryptophan, pointing to a likely read error. The V gene is TRBV18, the J gene TRBJ1-5; 8 bases line up with TRBD1. The CDR3 is 14 residues long. Germline-derived CDR1 and CDR2 are KGHSH and LQKENI. J gave up 7 bases and V 6 bases, and 8 bases lay outside the gene matches. This chain's CDR3 is CASSQQGDWQPQHV. The CDR3 DNA is TGTGCCAGCTCCCAACAGGGGGATTGGCAGCCCCAGCATGTT.

This clonotype was picked up many times. V is TRBV20-1 and J is TRBJ2-3, with 13 bases that match TRBD2. J gave up 8 bases and V 6 bases, and 11 bases lay outside the gene matches. Germline CDR1 is DFQATT and CDR2 is SNEGSKA (reference sequence). The CDR3 consists of 15 residues. Here the CDR3 reads CSAPGTSGMRGTQYF. The CDR3 DNA is TGCAGTGCGCCTGGGACTAGCGGGATGAGAGGTACGCAGTATTTT.

This clonotype was observed a few times. This chain connects TRBV11-3 to TRBJ1-1; D is perhaps TRBD1 (6 bases). Germline assignment: CDR1 SGHNT and CDR2 YENEEA. V was clipped by 2 bases and J by 6 bases, with 13 bases between them. The CDR3 is 14 residues long. CDR3: CASSLQGNSAEAFF. CDR3 nucleotides: TGTGCCAGCAGCTTACAGGGGAATTCGGCTGAAGCTTTCTTT.

By share of the sample, this clonotype is medium-sized. The chain uses TRBV14 and TRBJ2-5; tentative D call: TRBD1 (6 bases). Trimming cost V 1 base and J 5 bases, with 14 bases left between them. In germline, CDR1 is SGHDN, CDR2 FVKESK. CDR3 length equals 15 residues. Written as DNA, the CDR3 is TGTGCCAGCAGCCAAGGAGACAGGCGGTTGGAGACCCAGTACTTC. Translating gives CASSQGDRRLETQYF.

This clonotype qualifies as medium-sized. This chain links TRBV20-1 with TRBJ2-1; unclear D gene. The length of the CDR3 is 12 residues. The germline V gene has CDR1 DFQATT and CDR2 SNEGSKA (reference sequence). Trimming removed 6 bases at V and 6 bases at J, with 12 bases between. The CDR3 DNA follows: TGCAGTGCCTGGGGTGACGGCAATGAGCAGTTCTTC. Its protein product is CSAWGDGNEQFF.

This clonotype was found many times. The gene calls are TRBV30 and TRBJ1-2; no definite D call. CDR1 is GTSNPN and CDR2 is SVGIG in the germline V gene (reference sequence). The CDR3 contains 14 residues. Trimming stripped 6 bases from V and 0 bases from J, with 14 bases between. The CDR3 is CACPFGEANYGYTF. As DNA, the CDR3 is TGTGCCTGCCCTTTTGGAGAGGCTAACTATGGCTACACCTTC.

This clonotype was observed many times. The chain couples TRBV6-1 to TRBJ2-7; 11 nucleotides line up with TRBD2. Trimming at V came to 4 bases and at J to 4 bases, leaving 12 bases not matched to a gene. Germline CDR1 is MNHNS and CDR2 is SASEGT. CDR3 length equals 17 residues. As DNA, the CDR3 is TGTGCCAGCAGTGGGGATCTAGCGGGAGGCCTCAGATACGAGCAGTACTTC. This translates into CASSGDLAGGLRYEQYF.

In its sample, this clonotype was seen many times. The chain carries TRBV20-1 and TRBJ1-5; the D gene is possibly TRBD1 (5 bases). Germline CDR1 reads DFQATT; CDR2 reads SNEGSKA (reference sequence). Trimming stripped 6 bases from V and 3 bases from J, with 15 bases between. This CDR3 spans 14 amino acids. The CDR3 sequence: CSAGRDGYNQPQHF. CDR3 in DNA: TGCAGTGCGGGACGGGACGGATACAATCAGCCCCAGCATTTT.

In this sample, this clonotype turned up many times. The chain has TRBV19 and TRBJ1-6; the match to TRBD1 covers 8 bases. CDR3 length equals 13 residues. With V trimmed by 9 bases and J by 9 bases, 7 bases remained unmatched. Germline assignment: CDR1 LNHDA and CDR2 SQIVND (reference sequence). The CDR3 spells CASRTGSFSPLHF. The CDR3 DNA is TGTGCCAGCCGGACAGGGTCGTTTTCACCCCTCCACTTT.

The V and J genes are TRBV7-9 and TRBJ2-5, with D uncertain. This CDR3 has 11 amino acids. Trimming took 5 bases from V and 7 from J, leaving 8 bases between them. Germline CDR1 SEHNR, CDR2 FQNEAQ (reference sequence). CDR3 DNA sequence: TGTGCCAGCAGCCCCGGTTGGACCCAGTACTTC. It is translated as CASSPGWTQYF. Together with reference TRBV7-9 and TRBJ2-5, the CDR3 gives the full variable domain: DTGVSQNPRHKITKRGQNVTFRCDPISEHNRLYWYRQTLGQGPEFLTYFQNEAQLEKSRLLSDRFSAERPKGSFSTLEIQRTEQGDSAMYLCASSPGWTQYFGPGTRLLVL.

This clonotype was counted many times. The chain employs TRBV15 and TRBJ1-2; D remains ambiguous. The CDR3 extends over 13 amino acids. Germline V gene data show CDR1 as LNHNV and CDR2 as YYDKDF (reference sequence). Trimming left V 0 bases short and J 6 bases short, with 8 bases between. This CDR3 reads CATSREEGDGYTF. Here the CDR3 DNA reads TGTGCCACCAGCAGAGAGGAGGGTGATGGCTACACCTTC.

This clonotype appeared many times. V is TRBV2 and J is TRBJ2-5; the match to TRBD2 covers 9 bases. The CDR3 loop spans 14 amino acids. V gave up 6 bases and J gave up 4 bases; unmatched junction bases: 6. The germline V gene has CDR1 SNHLY and CDR2 FYNNEI. CDR3 nucleotides: TGTGCCAGCAGGGCTGATAGCGGGAGAGAGACCCAGTACTTC. It specifies CASRADSGRETQYF. The whole variable domain, remainder taken from reference TRBV2 and TRBJ2-5, is EPEVTQTPSHQVTQMGQEVILRCVPISNHLYFYWYRQILGQKVEFLVSFYNNEISEKSEIFDDQFSVERPDGSNFTLKIRSTKLEDSAMYFCASRADSGRETQYFGPGTRLLVL.